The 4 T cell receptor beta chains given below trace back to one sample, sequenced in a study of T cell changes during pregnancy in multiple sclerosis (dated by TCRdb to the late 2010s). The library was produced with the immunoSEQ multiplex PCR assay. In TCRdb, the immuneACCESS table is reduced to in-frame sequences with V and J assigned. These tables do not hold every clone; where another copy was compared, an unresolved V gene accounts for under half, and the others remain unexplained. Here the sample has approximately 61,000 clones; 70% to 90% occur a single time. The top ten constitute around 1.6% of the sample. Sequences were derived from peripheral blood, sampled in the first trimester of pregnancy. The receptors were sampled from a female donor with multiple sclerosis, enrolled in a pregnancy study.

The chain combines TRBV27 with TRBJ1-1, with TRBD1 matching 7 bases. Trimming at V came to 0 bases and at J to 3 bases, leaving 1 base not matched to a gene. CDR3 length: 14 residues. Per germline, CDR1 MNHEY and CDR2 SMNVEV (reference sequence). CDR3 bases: TGTGCCAGCAGTTTATCAGGGGGCCACACTGAAGCTTTCTTT. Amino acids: CASSLSGGHTEAFF.

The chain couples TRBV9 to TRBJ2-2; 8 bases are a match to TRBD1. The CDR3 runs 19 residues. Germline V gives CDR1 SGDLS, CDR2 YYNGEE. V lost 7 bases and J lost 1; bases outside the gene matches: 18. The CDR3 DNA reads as TGTGCCAGCGGATCCGGGCCGGGGGCCGGGACAGGGAACACCGGGGAGCTGTTTTTT. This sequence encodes CASGSGPGAGTGNTGELFF.

CDR3 nucleotide sequence: TGTGCCAGCGTGGGGACAGGGTTAAGCGAGCAGTACTTC. Translated, it gives CASVGTGLSEQYF. The genes are TRBV6-1 and TRBJ2-7; 9 bases line up with TRBD1. Germline trimming cut 8 bases from V and 6 bases from J; bases unmatched to any gene: 8. Germline CDR1 is MNHNS and CDR2 is SASEGT. The CDR3 totals 13 residues.

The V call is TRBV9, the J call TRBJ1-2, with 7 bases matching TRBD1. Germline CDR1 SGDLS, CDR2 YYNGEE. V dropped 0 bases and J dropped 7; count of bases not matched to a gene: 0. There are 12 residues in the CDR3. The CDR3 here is CASSVDRGGYTF. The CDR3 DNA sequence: TGTGCCAGCAGCGTAGACAGGGGTGGCTACACCTTC.